The next 3 T cell receptor beta chains were all read from a single sample in a study of technical replicates of blood from several donors. Only in-frame clones appear in the TCRdb table, and some are missing; sequencing was by immunoSEQ multiplex PCR. In the table there are fewer than 100,000 clones, roughly 95% of which are singletons. Sequences were obtained from T cells isolated from PBMCs. The origin of the receptors is a human donor in good health.

This chain connects TRBV14 to TRBJ2-1, with TRBD1 matching 7 bases. Germline V gene data show CDR1 as SGHDN and CDR2 as FVKESK. The CDR3 has 16 residues. V lost 7 bases and J lost 1; bases outside the gene matches: 10. CDR3 in DNA: TGTGCCAGCACGAGATTACAGGGGATTTCCTACAATGAGCAGTTCTTC. Amino acid sequence: CASTRLQGISYNEQFF.

V is TRBV6-5 and J is TRBJ2-7; TRBD2 aligns across 7 bases. The germline CDR1 and CDR2 sequences are MNHEY and SVGAGI. V lost 6 bases and J lost 0; bases outside the gene matches: 8. The CDR3 totals 15 residues. The CDR3 bases are TGTGCCAGCAGGGGGCTAGCGGAGAGCTCCTACGAGCAGTACTTC. It encodes CASRGLAESSYEQYF.

This sequence joins TRBV5-1 and TRBJ2-5; 9 positions agree with TRBD2. This CDR3 region has 15 residues. V dropped 6 bases and J dropped 3; count of bases not matched to a gene: 9. CDR1 is SGHRS and CDR2 is YFSETQ in the germline V gene. The CDR3: CASNSGRTREETQYF. The CDR3 nucleotides read TGCGCCAGCAATAGCGGGAGAACGCGGGAAGAGACCCAGTACTTC.